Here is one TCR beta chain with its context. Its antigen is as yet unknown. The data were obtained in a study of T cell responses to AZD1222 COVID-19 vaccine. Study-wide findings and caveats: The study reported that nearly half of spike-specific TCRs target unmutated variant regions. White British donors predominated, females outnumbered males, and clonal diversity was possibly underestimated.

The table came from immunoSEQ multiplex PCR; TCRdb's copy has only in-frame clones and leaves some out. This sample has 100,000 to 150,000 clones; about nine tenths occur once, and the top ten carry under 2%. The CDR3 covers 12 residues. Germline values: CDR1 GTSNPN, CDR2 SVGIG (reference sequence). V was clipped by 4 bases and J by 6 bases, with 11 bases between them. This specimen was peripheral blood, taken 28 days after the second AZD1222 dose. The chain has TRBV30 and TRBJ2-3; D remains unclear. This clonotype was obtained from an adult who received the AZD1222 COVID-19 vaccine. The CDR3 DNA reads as TGTGCCTGGACCGTCCCCTCGGATACGCAGTATTTT. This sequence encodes CAWTVPSDTQYF. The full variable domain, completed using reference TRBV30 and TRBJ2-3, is SQTIHQWPATLVQPVGSPLSLECTVEGTSNPNLYWYRQAAGRGLQLLFYSVGIGQISSEVPQNLSASRPQDRQFILSSKKLLLSDSGFYLCAWTVPSDTQYFGPGTRLTVL.